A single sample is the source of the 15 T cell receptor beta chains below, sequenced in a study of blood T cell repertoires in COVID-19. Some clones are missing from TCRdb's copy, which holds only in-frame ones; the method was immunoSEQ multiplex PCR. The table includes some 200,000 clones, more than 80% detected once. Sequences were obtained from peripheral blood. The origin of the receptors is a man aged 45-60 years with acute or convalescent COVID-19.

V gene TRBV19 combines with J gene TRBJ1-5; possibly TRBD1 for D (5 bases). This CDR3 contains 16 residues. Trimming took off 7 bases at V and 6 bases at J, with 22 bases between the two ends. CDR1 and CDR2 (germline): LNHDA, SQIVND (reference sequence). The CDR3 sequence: CASTPGGGKFFQPQHF. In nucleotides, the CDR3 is TGTGCCAGTACCCCGGGGGGGGGTAAGTTCTTTCAGCCCCAGCATTTT.

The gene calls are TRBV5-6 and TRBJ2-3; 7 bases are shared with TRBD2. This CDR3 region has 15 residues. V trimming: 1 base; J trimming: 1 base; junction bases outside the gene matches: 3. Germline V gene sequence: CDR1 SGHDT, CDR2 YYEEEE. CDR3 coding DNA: TGTGCCAGCAGCTTGCTGGCGGGGGGCACAGATACGCAGTATTTT. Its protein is CASSLLAGGTDTQYF.

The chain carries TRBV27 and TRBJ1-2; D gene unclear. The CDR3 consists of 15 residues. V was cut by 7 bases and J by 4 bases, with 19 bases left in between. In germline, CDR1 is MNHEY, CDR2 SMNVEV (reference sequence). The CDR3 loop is CASNPLGGVGYGYTF. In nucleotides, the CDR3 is TGTGCCAGCAATCCGTTAGGCGGGGTCGGCTATGGCTACACCTTC.

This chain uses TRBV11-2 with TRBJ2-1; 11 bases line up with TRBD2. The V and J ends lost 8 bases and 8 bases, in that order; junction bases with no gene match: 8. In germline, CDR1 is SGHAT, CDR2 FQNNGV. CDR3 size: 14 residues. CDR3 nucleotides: TGTGCCAGCTGCAGCACTAGCGGGAGTTATGAGCAGTTCTTC. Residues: CASCSTSGSYEQFF.

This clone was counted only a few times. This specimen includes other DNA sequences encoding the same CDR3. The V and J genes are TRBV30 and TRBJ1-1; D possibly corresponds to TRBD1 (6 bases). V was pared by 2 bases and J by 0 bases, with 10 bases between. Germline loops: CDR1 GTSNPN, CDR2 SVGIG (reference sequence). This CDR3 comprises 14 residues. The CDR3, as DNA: TGTGCCTGGAGTAAGACAGGTCTGAACACTGAAGCTTTCTTT. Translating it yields CAWSKTGLNTEAFF.

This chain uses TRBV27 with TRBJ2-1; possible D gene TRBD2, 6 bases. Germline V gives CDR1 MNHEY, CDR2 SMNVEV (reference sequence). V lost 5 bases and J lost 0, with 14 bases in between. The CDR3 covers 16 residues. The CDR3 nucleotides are TGTGCCAGCAGTCCGCGGGGCAGGAGCTCCTACAATGAGCAGTTCTTC. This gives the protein CASSPRGRSSYNEQFF.

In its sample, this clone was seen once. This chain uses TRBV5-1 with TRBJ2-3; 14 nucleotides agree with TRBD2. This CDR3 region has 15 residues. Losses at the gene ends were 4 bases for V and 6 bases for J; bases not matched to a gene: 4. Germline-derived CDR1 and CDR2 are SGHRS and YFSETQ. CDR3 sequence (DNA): TGCGCCAGCAGCATCCGGACTAGCGGGAGGGATACGCAGTATTTT. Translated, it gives CASSIRTSGRDTQYF.

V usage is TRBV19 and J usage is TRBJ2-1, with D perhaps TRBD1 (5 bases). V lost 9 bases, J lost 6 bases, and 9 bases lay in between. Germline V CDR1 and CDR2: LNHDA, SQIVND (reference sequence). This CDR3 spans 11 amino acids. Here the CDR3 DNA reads TGTGCCAGCCGTACAGGCAATGAGCAGTTCTTC. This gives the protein CASRTGNEQFF.

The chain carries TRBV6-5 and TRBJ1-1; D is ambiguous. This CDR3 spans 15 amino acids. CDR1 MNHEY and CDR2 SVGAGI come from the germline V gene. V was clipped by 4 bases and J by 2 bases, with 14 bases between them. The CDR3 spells CASSLSRLTNTEAFF. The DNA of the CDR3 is TGTGCCAGCAGTTTAAGCCGACTCACTAACACTGAAGCTTTCTTT.

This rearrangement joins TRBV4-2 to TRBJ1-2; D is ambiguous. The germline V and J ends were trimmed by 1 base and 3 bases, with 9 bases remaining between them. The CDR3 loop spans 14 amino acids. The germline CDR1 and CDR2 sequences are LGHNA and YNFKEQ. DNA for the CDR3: TGTGCCAGCAGCCAAGTGGTTCAGGACTATGGCTACACCTTC. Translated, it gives CASSQVVQDYGYTF.

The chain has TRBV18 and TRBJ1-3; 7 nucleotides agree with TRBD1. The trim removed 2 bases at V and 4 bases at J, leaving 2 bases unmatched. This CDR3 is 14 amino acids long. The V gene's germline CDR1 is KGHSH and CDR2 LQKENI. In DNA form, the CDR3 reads TGTGCCAGCTCACCAGACAGGGACGGAAACACCATATATTTT. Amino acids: CASSPDRDGNTIYF. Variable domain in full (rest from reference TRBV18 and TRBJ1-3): NAGVMQNPRHLVRRRGQEARLRCSPMKGHSHVYWYRQLPEEGLKFMVYLQKENIIDESGMPKERFSAEFPKEGPSILRIQQVVRGDSAAYFCASSPDRDGNTIYFGEGSWLTVV.

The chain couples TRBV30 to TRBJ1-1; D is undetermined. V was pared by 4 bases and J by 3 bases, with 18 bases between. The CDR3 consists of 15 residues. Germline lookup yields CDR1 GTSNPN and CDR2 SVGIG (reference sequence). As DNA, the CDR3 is TGTGCCTGGACCCCCGCAGGCCCCACCTACACTGAAGCTTTCTTT. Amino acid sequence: CAWTPAGPTYTEAFF.

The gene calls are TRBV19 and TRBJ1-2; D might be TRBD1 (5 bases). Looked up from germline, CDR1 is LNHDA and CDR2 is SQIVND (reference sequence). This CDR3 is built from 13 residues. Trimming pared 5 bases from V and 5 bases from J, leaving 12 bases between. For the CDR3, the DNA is TGTGCCAGTAGTGGCCAGGGAGGTTATGGCTACACCTTC. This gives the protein CASSGQGGYGYTF.

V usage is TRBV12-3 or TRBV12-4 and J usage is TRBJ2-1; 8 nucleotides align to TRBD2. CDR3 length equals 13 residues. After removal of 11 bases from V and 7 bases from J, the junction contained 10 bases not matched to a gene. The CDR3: CAGAGDSSNEQFF. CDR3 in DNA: TGTGCCGGAGCGGGAGATAGTAGTAATGAGCAGTTCTTC.

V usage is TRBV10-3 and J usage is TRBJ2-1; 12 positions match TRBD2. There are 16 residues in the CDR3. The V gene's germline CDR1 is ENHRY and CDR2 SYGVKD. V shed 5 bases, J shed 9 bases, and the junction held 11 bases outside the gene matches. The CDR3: CAISMRLAGGNSEQFF. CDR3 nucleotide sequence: TGTGCCATCAGTATGCGGCTAGCGGGGGGGAATAGTGAGCAGTTCTTC.